These 26 T cell receptor beta chains share one sample of origin, sequenced in a study of Ad26.COV2.S vaccination and SARS-CoV-2 variants. The protocol was immunoSEQ multiplex PCR, while the TCRdb copy is restricted to in-frame clones and leaves out a portion. The sample holds a few hundred thousand clones, roughly 87% seen once. Treatment of the sample: around 19 received Ad26.COV2.S at low or high dose, single or two shots; five or six received placebo; per-sample allocation not given. Day 63 after the first vaccine or placebo injection was the time point for sampling. Material: peripheral blood, obtained in a trial of Ad26.COV2.S vaccine versus placebo. Every receptor here comes from a person between 18 and 65 years old who received the Ad26.COV2.S COVID-19 vaccine or a placebo.

The J gene is TRBJ2-7, the V gene TRBV25-1; D remains unclear. The CDR3 has 13 residues. Deletions cut 7 bases from V and 4 bases from J, with 14 bases between. Germline CDR1 is MGHDK and CDR2 is SYGVNS. CDR3: CASTPGDRYEQYF. In DNA form, the CDR3 reads TGTGCCAGCACACCCGGCGATAGGTACGAGCAGTACTTC.

The chain links TRBV14 to TRBJ1-2; TRBD1 might be the D (5 bases). Germline CDR1 SGHDN, CDR2 FVKESK. V was trimmed by 0 bases and J by 5 bases, leaving 10 bases between them. This CDR3 is built from 14 residues. This CDR3 is CASSQDLAGYGYTF. CDR3 DNA: TGTGCCAGCAGCCAAGATTTGGCAGGGTATGGCTACACCTTC.

The J gene is TRBJ1-1, the V gene TRBV4-3; the D is unclear. The CDR3 extends over 14 amino acids. CDR1 and CDR2 from the germline V gene are LGHNA and YSLEER. V was clipped by 3 bases and J by 0 bases, with 8 bases between them. The CDR3: CASSHRALNTEAFF. CDR3 coding DNA: TGCGCCAGCAGCCATCGGGCGTTGAACACTGAAGCTTTCTTT.

The chain uses TRBV6-5 and TRBJ2-7, with D possibly being TRBD1 or TRBD2 (5 bases each). The germline V gene encodes CDR1 MNHEY and CDR2 SVGAGI. The CDR3 is 15 amino acids. Trimming removed 0 bases from V and 2 bases from J, with 11 bases in between. CDR3 protein: CASSYSGDGPYEQYF. For the CDR3, the DNA is TGTGCCAGCAGTTACTCGGGGGACGGCCCCTACGAGCAGTACTTC.

This chain links TRBV10-3 with TRBJ1-1; 10 bases fit TRBD1. This CDR3 contains 13 residues. With V trimmed by 6 bases and J by 5 bases, 3 bases remained unmatched. Germline loops: CDR1 ENHRY, CDR2 SYGVKD. CDR3 sequence reads: CAIRQGQGTEAFF. CDR3 coding DNA: TGTGCCATCAGACAGGGACAGGGGACTGAAGCTTTCTTT.

This clone was recorded once. This chain joins TRBV19 and TRBJ2-3, with a tentative D call TRBD2 (6 bases). V gave up 0 bases and J gave up 6 bases, with 10 bases separating them. The CDR3 covers 14 residues. In germline, CDR1 is LNHDA, CDR2 SQIVND (reference sequence). The CDR3 DNA sequence: TGTGCCAGTAGTATAGAAGCTGGGGGGGATACGCAGTATTTT. Its translation: CASSIEAGGDTQYF.

The V and J genes are TRBV9 and TRBJ2-7; the D call may be TRBD1 or TRBD2 (5 bases each). Per the germline V gene, CDR1 is SGDLS and CDR2 is YYNGEE. This CDR3 region has 15 residues. V was trimmed by 2 bases and J by 2 bases, leaving 14 bases between them. DNA of the CDR3: TGTGCCAGCAGCGTCTCTTCCGGGGCTACCTACGAGCAGTACTTC. The encoded protein is CASSVSSGATYEQYF.

This clone was seen a single time. The gene calls are TRBV12-5 and TRBJ2-7; no reliable D call. This CDR3 is built from 14 residues. V lost 6 bases and J 4 bases, leaving 16 bases between the germline ends. Germline CDR1 LGHNT, CDR2 FRNRAP. For the CDR3, the DNA is TGTGCTAGTGGCCGAGCTGGGATTAGTTACGAGCAGTACTTC. Residues: CASGRAGISYEQYF.

The rearrangement joins TRBV18 to TRBJ1-5; D is uncertain. The CDR3 runs 15 residues. Germline values: CDR1 KGHSH, CDR2 LQKENI. Trimming left V 2 bases short and J 8 bases short, with 16 bases between. In DNA form, the CDR3 reads TGTGCCAGCTCACCAAGACCTACCGCGGGAGAGCCCCAGCATTTT. Residues: CASSPRPTAGEPQHF. The full variable domain, rest sourced from reference TRBV18 and TRBJ1-5, is NAGVMQNPRHLVRRRGQEARLRCSPMKGHSHVYWYRQLPEEGLKFMVYLQKENIIDESGMPKERFSAEFPKEGPSILRIQQVVRGDSAAYFCASSPRPTAGEPQHFGDGTRLSIL.

This chain links TRBV10-3 with TRBJ2-3, with D perhaps given as TRBD1 or TRBD2 (5 bases each). This CDR3 region has 14 residues. The germline gives CDR1 ENHRY, CDR2 SYGVKD. V was clipped by 4 bases and J by 5 bases, with 13 bases between them. CDR3 nucleotides: TGTGCCATCAGTGCGGGACGTGACGGAGATACGCAGTATTTT. Its translation: CAISAGRDGDTQYF.

This clone was found once. The rearrangement joins TRBV3-1 (or the pseudogene TRBV3-2) to TRBJ2-7; 10 bases fit TRBD2. This CDR3 spans 16 amino acids. J lost 4 bases, V lost 4 bases, and 10 bases had no gene match. Germline-derived CDR1 and CDR2 are LGHDT and YNNKEL (reference sequence). As DNA, the CDR3 is TGTGCCAGCAGCCCCCGCGGCTCTAGCGGGGGTTACGAGCAGTACTTC. It specifies CASSPRGSSGGYEQYF.

V and J are TRBV6-6 and TRBJ1-4; D unclear. The CDR3 has 13 amino acids. Trimming removed 6 bases at V and 7 bases at J, with 12 bases between. Germline loops: CDR1 MNHNY, CDR2 SVGAGI (reference sequence). In nucleotides, the CDR3 is TGTGCCAGCAGCCTAGGGCGGGGTGAAAAACTGTTTTTT. It encodes CASSLGRGEKLFF.

This chain joins TRBV7-9 and TRBJ1-1; 9 bases line up with TRBD1. The CDR3 contains 15 residues. Germline V CDR1 and CDR2: SEHNR, FQNEAQ (reference sequence). After removal of 3 bases from V and 4 bases from J, the junction contained 6 bases not matched to a gene. The CDR3 nucleotides are TGTGCCAGCAGCTTCCAGACAGGGGGAATCACTGAAGCTTTCTTT. It specifies CASSFQTGGITEAFF.

The chain has TRBV27 and TRBJ2-7; 7 bases match TRBD1. The CDR3 has 14 amino acids. J was trimmed by 4 bases and V by 5 bases; bases with no gene match: 8. The V gene's germline CDR1 is MNHEY and CDR2 SMNVEV (reference sequence). The DNA of the CDR3 is TGTGCCAGCAGTGCGACGGACAGGCCGTACGAGCAGTACTTC. Its protein is CASSATDRPYEQYF.

This chain joins TRBV4-3 and TRBJ2-7, with D possibly TRBD1 on 5 matching bases. CDR3 length: 15 amino acids. The V gene's germline CDR1 is LGHNA and CDR2 YSLEER. V was shortened by 0 bases and J by 4 bases, with 13 bases between the two germline ends. The CDR3 sequence is CASSQDRTSGYEQYF. The CDR3, as DNA: TGCGCCAGCAGCCAAGATCGCACGTCAGGGTACGAGCAGTACTTC.

J is TRBJ1-5 and V is TRBV4-1, with D unclear. Trimming took 0 bases from V and 1 from J, leaving 16 bases between them. CDR3 length equals 18 residues. Germline V gene data show CDR1 as MGHRA and CDR2 as YSYEKL. CDR3 sequence: CASSQEVPGAESNQPQHF. The DNA for the CDR3 is TGCGCCAGCAGCCAAGAAGTACCGGGCGCGGAAAGCAATCAGCCCCAGCATTTT.

V gene TRBV3-1 (or the pseudogene TRBV3-2) combines with J gene TRBJ2-5; D is uncertain. The CDR3 spans 12 residues. V was shortened by 4 bases and J by 5 bases, with 8 bases between the two germline ends. Germline V gene lookup returns CDR1 LGHDT and CDR2 YNNKEL (reference sequence). CDR3 sequence reads: CASSRYGETQYF. The CDR3 DNA is TGTGCCAGCAGCCGGTATGGGGAGACCCAGTACTTC.

This rearrangement joins TRBV7-3 to TRBJ2-5, with TRBD1 as a possible D gene (6 bases). CDR3 length: 14 residues. Trimming removed 0 bases at V and 9 bases at J, with 14 bases between. CDR1 is SGHTA, CDR2 FQGTGA, per germline. CDR3 DNA sequence: TGTGCCAGCAGCTTAACGCAGGGGCCTCCCCCCCAGTACTTC. This codes for CASSLTQGPPPQYF.

The chain combines TRBV5-8 with TRBJ2-5; D is perhaps TRBD1 (6 bases). The CDR3 length is 14 residues. V was shortened by 1 base and J by 5 bases, with 12 bases between the two germline ends. CDR1 and CDR2 from the germline V gene are SGHTS and YDEGEE. This chain's CDR3 is CASSLLQGLETQYF. The CDR3 bases are TGTGCCAGCAGCTTGCTTCAGGGGCTGGAGACCCAGTACTTC.

The count of this clone is one. J is TRBJ2-7 and V is TRBV24-1; D is uncertain. The CDR3 is made up of 11 amino acids. V was cut by 4 bases and J by 4 bases, with 4 bases left in between. Germline lookup yields CDR1 KGHDR and CDR2 SFDVKD. CDR3 amino acids: CATSEGYEQYF. The CDR3 DNA is TGTGCCACCAGTGAAGGGTACGAGCAGTACTTC.

The chain links TRBV10-3 to TRBJ1-4, with a weak D call TRBD1 (5 bases). Germline loops: CDR1 ENHRY, CDR2 SYGVKD. This CDR3 is 13 amino acids long. The V and J ends lost 6 bases and 6 bases respectively, with 11 bases between them. The CDR3 sequence is CAIRAGRDEKLFF. CDR3 coding DNA: TGTGCCATCAGGGCAGGGCGAGATGAAAAACTGTTTTTT.

This rearrangement joins TRBV6-5 to TRBJ2-5; TRBD1 agrees at 8 bases. There are 14 residues in the CDR3. The germline V gene has CDR1 MNHEY and CDR2 SVGAGI. V was clipped by 8 bases and J by 2 bases; unmatched bases: 7. The CDR3 region is CASALGTGQETQYF. The CDR3 region has the DNA TGTGCCAGCGCCCTCGGGACAGGACAAGAGACCCAGTACTTC.

This rearrangement joins TRBV5-4 to TRBJ2-1; TRBD2 aligns across 15 bases. V lost 3 bases and J lost 4; bases outside the gene matches: 2. CDR1 SGHNT and CDR2 YYREEE come from the germline V gene (reference sequence). The CDR3 totals 16 residues. The CDR3 spells CASSSGTSGGYNEQFF. Written as DNA, the CDR3 is TGTGCCAGCAGCTCAGGGACTAGCGGGGGGTACAATGAGCAGTTCTTC.

The chain combines TRBV6-2 or TRBV6-3 with TRBJ2-3, with D possibly matching TRBD1 (6 bases). Trimming stripped 7 bases from V and 2 bases from J, with 19 bases between. From germline, CDR1 is MNHEY and CDR2 SVGEGT. This CDR3 spans 16 amino acids. The CDR3 nucleotides read TGTGCCAGCACCCCTAGGGGGTCCCGAATCACAGATACGCAGTATTTT. Translating it yields CASTPRGSRITDTQYF.

The DNA of the CDR3 is TGCAGCGTTGAAGATTACCCTAACTATGGCTACACCTTC. This translates into CSVEDYPNYGYTF. This sequence joins TRBV29-1 and TRBJ1-2; D remains ambiguous. CDR3 length: 13 amino acids. The germline V and J ends were trimmed by 0 bases and 0 bases, with 5 bases remaining between them. In germline, CDR1 is SQVTM, CDR2 ANQGSEA. Looking up the rest from reference TRBV29-1 and TRBJ1-2 gives the full variable domain: SAVISQKPSRDICQRGTSLTIQCQVDSQVTMMFWYRQQPGQSLTLIATANQGSEATYESGFVIDKFPISRPNLTFSTLTVSNMSPEDSSIYLCSVEDYPNYGYTFGSGTRLTVV.

The CDR3 DNA reads as TGCGCCAGCAGCTCCGAGGGAGTGGGGAACGCTTTTACGGAGACCCAGTACTTC. This sequence encodes CASSSEGVGNAFTETQYF. J is TRBJ2-5 and V is TRBV4-1, with D tentatively TRBD2 (5 bases). This CDR3 region has 18 residues. Trimming removed 5 bases from V and 5 bases from J, with 27 bases in between. Germline-derived CDR1 and CDR2 are MGHRA and YSYEKL.